This entry lists 14 T cell receptor beta chains sequenced from one sample in a study of blood T cell repertoires in COVID-19 (dated by TCRdb to about 2020). Receptors were amplified or captured by the immunoSEQ multiplex PCR assay. The table comes from immuneACCESS by way of TCRdb, which keeps in-frame sequences with V and J called. Part of the clones is missing from these tables; in studies checked, under half for an unresolved V gene and the rest for unknown reasons. The sample contains about 50,000 clones, around nine tenths of them found a single time. The ten largest account for roughly 13% of the sample. Source material: peripheral blood. Source of these receptors: a human donor with active COVID-19. The donor label of this sample is uncertain.

The chain links TRBV9 to TRBJ2-1; 10 nucleotides agree with TRBD2. The junction had 9 bases not matched to a gene; V was cut back by 4 bases and J by 5 bases. Germline V lookup: CDR1 SGDLS, CDR2 YYNGEE. The CDR3 spans 16 residues. Here the CDR3 DNA reads TGTGCCAGCAGCAGACAAAGCGGGAGGGATAACAATGAGCAGTTCTTC. This encodes CASSRQSGRDNNEQFF. Full variable domain (outside the CDR3, taken from reference TRBV9 and TRBJ2-1): DSGVTQTPKHLITATGQRVTLRCSPRSGDLSVYWYQQSLDQGLQFLIQYYNGEERAKGNILERFSAQQFPDLHSELNLSSLELGDSALYFCASSRQSGRDNNEQFFGPGTRLTVL.

The chain employs TRBV5-6 and TRBJ1-2; perhaps TRBD1 as D (6 bases). The CDR3 spans 13 residues. The germline CDR1 and CDR2 sequences are SGHDT and YYEEEE. The ends were cut back, 1 base at V and 8 bases at J, with 12 bases in the middle. The CDR3 nucleotides are TGTGCCAGCAGCTTGTTACAGGGCAGCGGCTACACCTTC. This codes for CASSLLQGSGYTF.

This clone showed up just a few times. The V gene is TRBV7-8, the J gene TRBJ1-6; 10 bases line up with TRBD1. Germline values: CDR1 SGHVS, CDR2 FQNEAQ. This CDR3 has 17 residues. Losses at the gene ends were 5 bases for V and 0 bases for J; bases not matched to a gene: 4. As DNA, the CDR3 is TGTGCCAGCAGCCCCCGGACAGGGGGCTCCTATAATTCACCCCTCCACTTT. It is translated as CASSPRTGGSYNSPLHF.

CDR3 coding DNA: TGTGCCAGTAGTATCACAGGGGTTGGAGGCTACACCTTC. Its protein product is CASSITGVGGYTF. The rearrangement links TRBV19 to TRBJ1-2; 7 bases map to TRBD1. Germline CDR1 is LNHDA and CDR2 is SQIVND (reference sequence). This CDR3 has 13 residues. Trimming removed 3 bases from V and 8 bases from J; junction bases left unmatched: 6.

The rearrangement joins TRBV29-1 to TRBJ1-1; a possible D gene is TRBD1 (6 bases). With 4 bases removed from V and 11 bases from J, the gap between germline ends came to 17 bases. The germline gives CDR1 SQVTM, CDR2 ANQGSEA. This CDR3 comprises 12 residues. The CDR3 DNA sequence: TGCAGCGTTGGCTGGCCAGGGGATTACGCTTTCTTT. It is translated as CSVGWPGDYAFF.

The chain employs TRBV6-2 or TRBV6-3 and TRBJ2-1, with 10 bases that match TRBD2. With V trimmed by 6 bases and J by 6 bases, 8 bases remained unmatched. From germline, CDR1 is MNHEY and CDR2 SVGEGT. CDR3 size: 15 residues. CDR3 nucleotide sequence: TGTGCCAGCAGCCCCAGACTAGCGGGCGCCAATGAGCAGTTCTTC. This encodes CASSPRLAGANEQFF.

CDR3 sequence reads: CSVGWPEGNQPQHF. The CDR3 DNA reads as TGCAGCGTTGGTTGGCCCGAGGGCAATCAGCCCCAGCATTTT. V is TRBV29-1 and J is TRBJ1-5; D gene uncertain. The V end lost 4 bases, the J end lost 2 bases, and 12 bases lay between the germline ends. CDR1 and CDR2 from the germline V gene are SQVTM and ANQGSEA. This CDR3 comprises 14 residues.

The chain recombines TRBV29-1 with TRBJ2-5; 11 bases fit TRBD1. Trimming cost V 7 bases and J 5 bases; bases outside gene matches: 15. This CDR3 spans 16 amino acids. Germline CDR1 and CDR2: SQVTM and ANQGSEA. CDR3 region: CSEKGSRTGGSETQYF. CDR3 nucleotide sequence: TGCAGCGAAAAAGGTTCTCGGACAGGGGGCTCGGAGACCCAGTACTTC.

The gene calls are TRBV3-1 (or the pseudogene TRBV3-2) and TRBJ1-6; 8 bases match TRBD1. This CDR3 spans 16 amino acids. Germline V lookup: CDR1 LGHDT, CDR2 YNNKEL (reference sequence). J gave up 6 bases and V 1 base, and 5 bases lay outside the gene matches. CDR3 sequence reads: CASSQGTGPTNSPLHF. DNA for the CDR3: TGTGCCAGCAGCCAAGGGACAGGGCCAACTAATTCACCCCTCCACTTT.

This chain joins TRBV6-1 and TRBJ1-1; possibly TRBD1 for D (6 bases). V was clipped by 1 base and J by 5 bases, with 8 bases between them. The CDR3 spans 13 residues. From germline, CDR1 is MNHNS and CDR2 SASEGT. CDR3 sequence: CASSEGTGTEAFF. Here the CDR3 DNA reads TGTGCCAGCAGTGAAGGAACAGGGACTGAAGCTTTCTTT.

V and J are TRBV10-3 and TRBJ2-4, with 8 nucleotides matching TRBD2. The CDR3 sequence is 14 residues long. Germline V gives CDR1 ENHRY, CDR2 SYGVKD. Trimming took 6 bases from V and 6 from J; bases not matched to a gene: 7. The CDR3, as DNA: TGTGCCATCAGCCCGGGACTAGGAGGAAACATTCAGTACTTC. Amino acids: CAISPGLGGNIQYF.

V usage is TRBV2 and J usage is TRBJ2-5; D is ambiguous. Germline-derived CDR1 and CDR2 are SNHLY and FYNNEI. Trimming stripped 6 bases from V and 5 bases from J, with 7 bases between. CDR3 size: 11 residues. The CDR3 here is CASRQTETQYF. The CDR3, as DNA: TGTGCCAGCAGACAGACCGAGACCCAGTACTTC.

This sequence joins TRBV18 and TRBJ2-7; tentative D call: TRBD2 (5 bases). V lost 3 bases, J lost 2 bases, and 17 bases lay in between. This CDR3 region has 16 residues. CDR1 and CDR2 (germline): KGHSH, LQKENI. The CDR3 region is CASSPADPRGTYEQYF. CDR3 DNA: TGTGCCAGCTCACCTGCGGACCCCCGAGGGACCTACGAGCAGTACTTC.

CDR3 in amino acids: CASSLRLGETQYF. Here the CDR3 DNA reads TGCGCCAGCAGCTTACGACTCGGGGAGACCCAGTACTTC. This chain links TRBV5-1 with TRBJ2-5; D is unclear. V lost 2 bases and J lost 5, with 10 bases in between. Germline-derived CDR1 and CDR2 are SGHRS and YFSETQ. This CDR3 has 13 amino acids.